The TCR beta chain under discussion was sequenced for a study of beta chain features in type 1 diabetes. Per donor, one heparinised blood draw averaged approximately 120 mL. Stem cell-like memory, regulatory, central memory and naive CD4+ cells were sorted via CD45RO/CCR7/CD25/CD127/CD95/CD27. Sequencing targeted expressed TCRB transcripts, as all isolated RNA had been reverse transcribed. Assay used: immunoSEQ multiplex PCR; TCRdb lists only in-frame clones, some missing. Altogether tens of thousands of clones are present, roughly two fifths being singletons, with the ten largest covering less than 1.5%. The CDR3 spans 12 residues. The V end lost 10 bases, the J end lost 8 bases, and 15 bases lay between the germline ends. The germline V gene encodes CDR1 SNHLY and CDR2 FYNNEI. Study-wide points: When cDNA is sequenced, cells with high TCR expression could be over-represented. Among all four CD4+ subsets, Type 1 diabetes patients had TCRB CDR3s that were moderately but significantly shorter. The study found that naive, central memory and Treg TCRB repertoires appeared more similar in patients than in healthy donors.

For this clone: Its antigen is still unknown.

This chain joins TRBV2 and TRBJ2-1; D is possibly TRBD2 (6 bases). The material sequenced was Tregs from blood. The clonotype comes from a man younger than 40 with type 1 diabetes. CDR3: CATSDYQDEQFF. The CDR3 coding sequence is TGTGCCACCTCGGACTATCAGGATGAGCAGTTCTTC.